Shown below are 27 T cell receptor beta chains from a single sample sequenced in a study of blood T cell repertoires in COVID-19 (dated by TCRdb to about 2020). To prepare the library, the immunoSEQ multiplex PCR assay was applied. What TCRdb holds here is the immuneACCESS table cut down to in-frame rearrangements. Part of the clones is not present; checked against another copy, under half of the missing clones reflect an unresolved V gene, and the others are unexplained. This sample holds about 66,000 clones; roughly 90% were observed only once. Approximately 1.3% of the sample belongs to the ten largest clones. Material for sequencing was peripheral blood. All receptors derive from a man aged 60 to 75 with acute or convalescent COVID-19.

This clone showed up just once. The chain couples TRBV14 to TRBJ1-1; D remains unclear. Germline V gene lookup returns CDR1 SGHDN and CDR2 FVKESK. With 5 bases removed from V and 1 base from J, the gap between germline ends came to 5 bases. The CDR3 totals 12 residues. The CDR3 sequence: CASSYKNTEAFF. CDR3 DNA sequence: TGTGCCAGCAGCTACAAGAACACTGAAGCTTTCTTT.

This CDR3 reads CASSYSLLVARNTGELFF. CDR3 DNA: TGTGCCAGCAGTTACTCTCTCCTTGTAGCTCGGAACACCGGGGAGCTGTTTTTT. V is TRBV6-2 or TRBV6-3 and J is TRBJ2-2; no firm D call. Germline loops: CDR1 MNHEY, CDR2 SVGEGT. V lost 0 bases, J lost 1 base, and 15 bases lay in between. This CDR3 has 18 amino acids.

The chain joins TRBV27 to TRBJ1-4, with TRBD1 identical over 8 bases. The germline V gene has CDR1 MNHEY and CDR2 SMNVEV (reference sequence). The CDR3 covers 19 residues. J lost 4 bases, V lost 5 bases, and 18 bases had no gene match. The CDR3 reads CASSRVTGVSNVVNEKLFF. The CDR3 nucleotides are TGTGCCAGCAGTAGGGTGACAGGGGTATCGAACGTGGTTAATGAAAAACTGTTTTTT. Supplemented by reference TRBV27 and TRBJ1-4, the full variable domain reads EAQVTQNPRYLITVTGKKLTVTCSQNMNHEYMSWYRQDPGLGLRQIYYSMNVEVTDKGDVPEGYKVSRKEKRNFPLILESPSPNQTSLYFCASSRVTGVSNVVNEKLFFGSGTQLSVL.

The CDR3 nucleotides are TGTGCCAGTAGTAAAACAGGGGGTTTCAACACTGAAGCTTTCTTT. It encodes CASSKTGGFNTEAFF. This chain joins TRBV19 and TRBJ1-1; TRBD1 agrees at 8 bases. Trimming at V came to 4 bases and at J to 2 bases, leaving 6 bases not matched to a gene. This CDR3 is built from 15 residues. Per germline, CDR1 LNHDA and CDR2 SQIVND (reference sequence).

This chain uses TRBV7-9 with TRBJ1-4; D is perhaps TRBD1 (5 bases). Germline V gene data show CDR1 as SEHNR and CDR2 as FQNEAQ (reference sequence). V dropped 2 bases and J dropped 8 bases, with 18 bases sitting between them. This CDR3 has 16 amino acids. The CDR3 loop reads CASSLLGQGNLEKLFF. The CDR3, as DNA: TGTGCCAGCAGCTTATTAGGACAAGGGAATCTGGAAAAACTGTTTTTT.

The chain combines TRBV6-5 with TRBJ1-2; 7 bases align to TRBD1. The germline V gene has CDR1 MNHEY and CDR2 SVGAGI. The CDR3 is 13 residues long. V was pared by 10 bases and J by 7 bases, with 12 bases of the junction left unmatched. The CDR3 loop is CAIKGPGGLGYTF. CDR3 DNA: TGTGCCATCAAAGGCCCAGGGGGTCTTGGCTACACCTTC.

This rearrangement joins TRBV9 to TRBJ1-2; D unclear. The CDR3 covers 13 residues. V was trimmed by 4 bases and J by 7 bases, leaving 14 bases between them. Looked up from germline, CDR1 is SGDLS and CDR2 is YYNGEE. The CDR3 DNA follows: TGTGCCAGCAGCTCCGGGTCTGCGGGTGGCTACACCTTC. This codes for CASSSGSAGGYTF.

The V gene is TRBV4-1, the J gene TRBJ1-2, with 10 nucleotides matching TRBD1. The V gene's germline CDR1 is MGHRA and CDR2 YSYEKL. V shed 3 bases, J shed 5 bases, and the junction held 3 bases outside the gene matches. The CDR3 is 14 amino acids. The chain's CDR3 is CASSHPGQGYGYTF. CDR3 nucleotides: TGCGCCAGCAGCCATCCGGGACAGGGGTATGGCTACACCTTC.

The chain recombines TRBV6-5 with TRBJ1-4; D gene unclear. CDR3 length: 14 residues. Deletions cut 6 bases from V and 5 bases from J, with 13 bases between. Germline V gives CDR1 MNHEY, CDR2 SVGAGI. CDR3 coding DNA: TGTGCCAGCAGCGTAAGCCGGGGAAATGAAAAACTGTTTTTT. Its protein product is CASSVSRGNEKLFF.

The chain employs TRBV5-1 and TRBJ1-6, with 9 positions matching TRBD1. The ends lost 3 bases at V and 7 bases at J; junction bases unmatched: 5. Germline assignment: CDR1 SGHRS and CDR2 YFSETQ. This CDR3 contains 15 residues. The CDR3 DNA follows: TGCGCCAGCAGCTCCTCCGGACAGGGGAATTCACCCCTCCACTTT. Translated: CASSSSGQGNSPLHF.

The gene calls are TRBV7-9 and TRBJ2-1; TRBD2 might be the D (6 bases). CDR1 and CDR2 (germline): SEHNR, FQNEAQ (reference sequence). This CDR3 spans 17 amino acids. V shed 1 base and J shed 2 bases, with 15 bases lying between them. CDR3 sequence (DNA): TGTGCCAGCAGCTTAGGGGGCGGGGTGAGAACCTACAATGAGCAGTTCTTC. Residues: CASSLGGGVRTYNEQFF.

The CDR3 DNA reads as TGTGCCAGTAGTATCTTCGGCGGGGCCTACAATGAGCAGTTCTTC. It yields the protein CASSIFGGAYNEQFF. J is TRBJ2-1 and V is TRBV19, with D possibly matching TRBD2 (6 bases). The CDR3 loop spans 15 amino acids. CDR1 LNHDA and CDR2 SQIVND come from the germline V gene (reference sequence). V shed 3 bases and J shed 2 bases, with 11 bases lying between them.

V and J are TRBV27 and TRBJ1-1; D gene unclear. CDR1 and CDR2 (germline): MNHEY, SMNVEV (reference sequence). V was pared by 3 bases and J by 8 bases, with 13 bases between. The length of the CDR3 is 13 residues. DNA of the CDR3: TGTGCCAGCAGTTTCCGGGAGGGCAGGGAAGCTTTCTTT. This gives the protein CASSFREGREAFF.

This sequence joins TRBV30 and TRBJ1-2, with D tentatively TRBD1 (5 bases). Trimming left V 1 base short and J 4 bases short, with 13 bases between. CDR1 and CDR2 (germline): GTSNPN, SVGIG (reference sequence). The CDR3 loop spans 14 amino acids. The CDR3 DNA is TGTGCCTGGAGTGATGTTGGGGCAGTCTATGGCTACACCTTC. Amino acid sequence: CAWSDVGAVYGYTF.

The chain uses TRBV24-1 and TRBJ2-7; 8 bases are shared with TRBD1. The V and J ends lost 6 bases and 12 bases, in that order; junction bases with no gene match: 12. From germline, CDR1 is KGHDR and CDR2 SFDVKD. There are 13 residues in the CDR3. The CDR3 DNA follows: TGTGCCACCAGTCCTGGGGCAGGGGGCTCTCGGTACTTC. It encodes CATSPGAGGSRYF.

This CDR3 reads CASSDSQALSYEQYF. DNA of the CDR3: TGCGCCAGCAGTGACTCGCAGGCGCTTTCCTACGAGCAGTACTTC. This sequence joins TRBV10-2 and TRBJ2-7; no reliable D call. The CDR3 contains 15 residues. CDR1 and CDR2 from the germline V gene are WSHSY and SAAADI. V lost 3 bases, J lost 1 base, and 13 bases lay in between.

This clone is a singleton in its sample. The chain combines TRBV7-2 with TRBJ1-5, with 8 nucleotides matching TRBD1. CDR3 size: 17 residues. Trimming at V came to 1 base and at J to 0 bases, leaving 5 bases not matched to a gene. Germline assignment: CDR1 SGHTA and CDR2 FQGNSA. The CDR3 region is CASSLDGTGLSNQPQHF. The CDR3 bases are TGTGCCAGCAGCTTAGACGGGACAGGACTTAGCAATCAGCCCCAGCATTTT. Filled out from reference TRBV7-2 and TRBJ1-5, the complete variable domain reads GAGVSQSPSNKVTEKGKDVELRCDPISGHTALYWYRQSLGQGLEFLIYFQGNSAPDKSGLPSDRFSAERTGGSVSTLTIQRTQQEDSAVYLCASSLDGTGLSNQPQHFGDGTRLSIL.

This clone came up a few times. The chain uses TRBV19 and TRBJ1-1, with D possibly TRBD1 on 6 matching bases. The germline CDR1 and CDR2 sequences are LNHDA and SQIVND (reference sequence). The CDR3 length is 13 residues. V was trimmed by 8 bases and J by 3 bases, leaving 13 bases between them. The CDR3 loop is CASGEGVDTEAFF. In DNA, the CDR3 is TGTGCCAGTGGAGAGGGGGTAGACACTGAAGCTTTCTTT.

The table lists this clone with a few counts. The chain recombines TRBV7-3 with TRBJ2-5; 10 bases match TRBD2. V was clipped by 4 bases and J by 4 bases; unmatched bases: 6. In germline, CDR1 is SGHTA, CDR2 FQGTGA. This CDR3 region has 15 residues. The CDR3 protein is CASSSSGGASETQYF. The CDR3 bases are TGTGCCAGCAGCTCCAGCGGGGGGGCTTCAGAGACCCAGTACTTC.

The chain links TRBV19 to TRBJ2-3; D might be TRBD2 (5 bases). Germline values: CDR1 LNHDA, CDR2 SQIVND (reference sequence). This CDR3 contains 14 residues. Trimming took 2 bases from V and 1 from J, leaving 7 bases between them. For the CDR3, the DNA is TGTGCCAGTAGTATAACCGGGGGCACAGATACGCAGTATTTT. It is translated as CASSITGGTDTQYF.

The chain joins TRBV6-5 to TRBJ1-5, with D perhaps matching TRBD1 (5 bases). Germline values: CDR1 MNHEY, CDR2 SVGAGI. The CDR3 runs to 14 residues. V was clipped by 6 bases and J by 6 bases, with 15 bases between them. The CDR3 bases are TGTGCCAGCAGGACAGACCTAGTCGGTCAGCCCCAGCATTTT. Amino acids: CASRTDLVGQPQHF.

V and J are TRBV10-3 and TRBJ2-7; D may be TRBD2 (5 bases). Per germline, CDR1 ENHRY and CDR2 SYGVKD. V dropped 6 bases and J dropped 0 bases, with 18 bases sitting between them. CDR3 length: 16 residues. The CDR3 nucleotides read TGTGCCATCAGGGATCCAGGACTCTCGAGCTCCTACGAGCAGTACTTC. Its translation is CAIRDPGLSSSYEQYF.

The chain joins TRBV6-5 to TRBJ2-7; the match to TRBD1 covers 7 bases. J gave up 6 bases and V 6 bases, and 11 bases lay outside the gene matches. This CDR3 contains 14 residues. CDR1 is MNHEY and CDR2 is SVGAGI in the germline V gene. The CDR3 bases are TGTGCCAGCAGCAATACCGGGACAGTAGGCGAGCAGTACTTC. Protein: CASSNTGTVGEQYF.

CDR3 region: CASSVTGVATEAFF. The CDR3 DNA is TGTGCCAGTAGTGTGACAGGGGTGGCCACTGAAGCTTTCTTT. The chain carries TRBV19 and TRBJ1-1, with 8 nucleotides matching TRBD1. Germline CDR1 is LNHDA and CDR2 is SQIVND (reference sequence). The trim removed 5 bases at V and 4 bases at J, leaving 6 bases unmatched. The CDR3 is 14 residues long.

The DNA for the CDR3 is TGTGCCAGCACTGGGCTAGCGGGGGGAACCGGGGAGCTGTTTTTT. Its protein product is CASTGLAGGTGELFF. The V call is TRBV2, the J call TRBJ2-2, with TRBD2 identical over 11 bases. The trim removed 7 bases at V and 5 bases at J, leaving 6 bases unmatched. CDR1 and CDR2 (germline): SNHLY, FYNNEI. The length of the CDR3 is 15 residues.

This clone was recorded a few times. V usage is TRBV6-5 and J usage is TRBJ2-3; a weak D match, TRBD1 (5 bases). The CDR3 extends over 15 amino acids. Germline V gene lookup returns CDR1 MNHEY and CDR2 SVGAGI. V lost 0 bases and J 4 bases, leaving 11 bases between the germline ends. CDR3 protein: CASSYSRQGPDTQYF. CDR3 bases: TGTGCCAGCAGTTACTCTCGGCAGGGTCCAGATACGCAGTATTTT.

The chain combines TRBV27 with TRBJ1-5, with D maybe TRBD1 (5 bases). Germline V gene data show CDR1 as MNHEY and CDR2 as SMNVEV (reference sequence). The CDR3 extends over 13 amino acids. Trimming took off 5 bases at V and 6 bases at J, with 11 bases between the two ends. The CDR3 DNA follows: TGTGCCAGCAGTCCGTTGGGGCCTCAGCCCCAGCATTTT. It translates to CASSPLGPQPQHF.